Described below is a single T cell receptor (beta chain) sequence and its context. Its cognate antigen is unknown. These data are taken from a study of cytomegalovirus exposure and HLA in healthy donors. Primers: 60 Vbeta forward and 13 Jbeta reverse. The assay was immunoSEQ multiplex PCR, and TCRdb's table has in-frame clones only and misses some. The table records about 240,000 clones, about 81% of them present only once. Study conclusions and caveats: A previous analysis found most TCR beta V segments productive roughly 90% or roughly 30% of the time. It was reportedly the case that the classifier diagnosed cytomegalovirus status with high specificity and sensitivity.

CDR1 SGHNT and CDR2 YENEEA come from the germline V gene. Losses at the gene ends were 4 bases for V and 8 bases for J; bases not matched to a gene: 6. The CDR3 is made up of 16 amino acids. Sequenced input: PBMCs. The sequence came from a woman aged 60-70 years in good health and CMV-seropositive. This chain uses TRBV11-3 with TRBJ2-1, with 15 bases fitting TRBD2. The CDR3 reads CASSSGTSGRRDEQFF. The CDR3 coding sequence is TGTGCCAGCAGCTCGGGGACTAGCGGGAGGCGGGATGAGCAGTTCTTC. Variable domain in full (rest from reference TRBV11-3 and TRBJ2-1): EAGVVQSPRYKIIEKKQPVAFWCNPISGHNTLYWYLQNLGQGPELLIRYENEEAVDDSQLPKDRFSAERLKGVDSTLKIQPAELGDSAVYLCASSSGTSGRRDEQFFGPGTRLTVL.